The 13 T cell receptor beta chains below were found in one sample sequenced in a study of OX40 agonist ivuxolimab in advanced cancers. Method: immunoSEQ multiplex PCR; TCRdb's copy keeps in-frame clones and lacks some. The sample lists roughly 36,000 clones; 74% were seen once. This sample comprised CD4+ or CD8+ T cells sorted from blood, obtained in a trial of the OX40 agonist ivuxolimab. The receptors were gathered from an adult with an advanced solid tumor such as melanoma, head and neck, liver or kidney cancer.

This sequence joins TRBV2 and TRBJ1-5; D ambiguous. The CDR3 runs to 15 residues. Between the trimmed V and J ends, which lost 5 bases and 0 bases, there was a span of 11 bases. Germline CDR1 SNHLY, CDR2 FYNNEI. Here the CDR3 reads CASSKSRYSNQPQHF. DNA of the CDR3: TGTGCCAGCAGTAAGAGTCGGTATAGCAATCAGCCCCAGCATTTT.

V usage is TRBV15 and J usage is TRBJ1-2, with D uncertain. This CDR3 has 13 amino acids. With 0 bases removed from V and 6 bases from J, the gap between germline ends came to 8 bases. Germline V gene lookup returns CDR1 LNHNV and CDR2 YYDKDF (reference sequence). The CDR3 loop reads CATSRDRSNGYTF. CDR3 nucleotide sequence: TGTGCCACCAGCAGAGACAGGTCGAATGGCTACACCTTC.

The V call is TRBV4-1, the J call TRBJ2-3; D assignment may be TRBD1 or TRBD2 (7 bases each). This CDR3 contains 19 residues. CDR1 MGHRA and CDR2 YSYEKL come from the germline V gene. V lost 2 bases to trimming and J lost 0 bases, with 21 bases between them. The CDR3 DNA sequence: TGCGCCAGCAGCCAAAAGTTCAGGGGGGGTGACCCTAGCACAGATACGCAGTATTTT. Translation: CASSQKFRGGDPSTDTQYF.

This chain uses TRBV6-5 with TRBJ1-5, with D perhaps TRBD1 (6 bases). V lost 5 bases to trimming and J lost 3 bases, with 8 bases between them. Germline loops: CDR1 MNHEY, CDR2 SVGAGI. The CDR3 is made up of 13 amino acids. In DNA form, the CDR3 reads TGTGCCAGCAGTCGACAGGACAATCAGCCCCAGCATTTT. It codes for CASSRQDNQPQHF.

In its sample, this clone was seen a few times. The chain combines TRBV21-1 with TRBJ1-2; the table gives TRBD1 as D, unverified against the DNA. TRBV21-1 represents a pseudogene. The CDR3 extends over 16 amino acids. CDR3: CASSKDGTGGHYGYTF. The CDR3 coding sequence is TGTGCCAGCAGCAAAGACGGGACAGGGGGCCACTATGGCTACACCTTC.

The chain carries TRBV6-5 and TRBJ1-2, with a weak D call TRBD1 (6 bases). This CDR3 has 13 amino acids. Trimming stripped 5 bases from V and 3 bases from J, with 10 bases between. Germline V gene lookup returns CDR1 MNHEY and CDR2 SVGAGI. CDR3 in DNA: TGTGCCAGCAGTCCACGGACAGACTATGGCTACACCTTC. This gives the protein CASSPRTDYGYTF.

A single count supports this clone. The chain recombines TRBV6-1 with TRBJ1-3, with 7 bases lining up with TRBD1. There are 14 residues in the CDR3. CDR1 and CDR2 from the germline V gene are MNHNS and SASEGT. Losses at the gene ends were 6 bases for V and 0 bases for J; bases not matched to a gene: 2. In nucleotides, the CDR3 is TGTGCCAGCAGGGACAGGTTCTCTGGAAACACCATATATTTT. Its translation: CASRDRFSGNTIYF.

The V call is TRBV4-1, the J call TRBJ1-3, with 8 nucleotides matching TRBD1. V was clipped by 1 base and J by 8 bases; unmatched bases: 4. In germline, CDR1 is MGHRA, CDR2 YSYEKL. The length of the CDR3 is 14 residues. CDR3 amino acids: CASSQGQGWDTIYF. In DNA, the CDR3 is TGCGCCAGCAGCCAAGGACAGGGGTGGGACACCATATATTTT.

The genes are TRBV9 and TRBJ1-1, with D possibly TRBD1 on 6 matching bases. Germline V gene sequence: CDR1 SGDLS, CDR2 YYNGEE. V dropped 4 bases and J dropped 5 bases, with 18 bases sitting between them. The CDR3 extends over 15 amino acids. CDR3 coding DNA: TGTGCCAGCAGCCCTGGGACACCAGGGGTAACTGAAGCTTTCTTT. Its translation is CASSPGTPGVTEAFF.

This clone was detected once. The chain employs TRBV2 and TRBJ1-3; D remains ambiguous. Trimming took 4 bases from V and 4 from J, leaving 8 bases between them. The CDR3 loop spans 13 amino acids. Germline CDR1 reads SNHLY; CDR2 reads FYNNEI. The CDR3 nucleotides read TGTGCCAGCAGTGGGGGAACCGGAAACACCATATATTTT. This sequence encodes CASSGGTGNTIYF.

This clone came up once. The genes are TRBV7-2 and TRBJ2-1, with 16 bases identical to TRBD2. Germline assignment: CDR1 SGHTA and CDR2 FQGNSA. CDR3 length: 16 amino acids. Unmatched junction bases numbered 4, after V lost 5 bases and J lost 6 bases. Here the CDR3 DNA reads TGTGCCAGCAGCAAGGGACTAGCGGGGGGGCTCAATGAGCAGTTCTTC. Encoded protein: CASSKGLAGGLNEQFF.

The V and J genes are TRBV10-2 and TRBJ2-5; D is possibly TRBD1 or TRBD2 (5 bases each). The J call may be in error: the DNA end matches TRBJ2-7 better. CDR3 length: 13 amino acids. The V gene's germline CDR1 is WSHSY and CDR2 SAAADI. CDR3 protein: CASRSGSASEQYF. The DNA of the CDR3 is TGCGCCAGCAGATCAGGGAGTGCATCCGAGCAGTACTTC.

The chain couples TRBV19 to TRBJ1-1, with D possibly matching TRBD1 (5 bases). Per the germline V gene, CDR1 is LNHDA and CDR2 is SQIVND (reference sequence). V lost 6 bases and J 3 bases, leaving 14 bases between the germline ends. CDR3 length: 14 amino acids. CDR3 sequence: CASRGGTDYTEAFF. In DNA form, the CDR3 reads TGTGCCAGTAGGGGGGGGACGGACTACACTGAAGCTTTCTTT.